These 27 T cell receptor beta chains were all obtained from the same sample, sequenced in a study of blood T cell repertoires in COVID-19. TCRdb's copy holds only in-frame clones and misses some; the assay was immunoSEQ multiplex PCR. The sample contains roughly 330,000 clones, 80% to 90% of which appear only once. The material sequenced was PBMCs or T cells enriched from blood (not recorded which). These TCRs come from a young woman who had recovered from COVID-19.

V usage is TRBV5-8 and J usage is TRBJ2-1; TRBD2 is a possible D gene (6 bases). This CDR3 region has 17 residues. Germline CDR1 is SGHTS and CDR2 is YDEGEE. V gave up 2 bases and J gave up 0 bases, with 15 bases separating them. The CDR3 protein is CASSFLSRGSSYNEQFF. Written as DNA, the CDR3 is TGTGCCAGCAGCTTCCTATCCCGGGGGAGCTCCTACAATGAGCAGTTCTTC.

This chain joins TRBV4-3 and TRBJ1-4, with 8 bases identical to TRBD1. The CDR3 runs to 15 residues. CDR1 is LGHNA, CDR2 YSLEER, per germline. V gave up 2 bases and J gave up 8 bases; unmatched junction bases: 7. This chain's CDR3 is CASSQPGQVYEKLFF. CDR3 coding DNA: TGCGCCAGCAGCCAACCGGGACAGGTGTACGAAAAACTGTTTTTT.

The CDR3 DNA follows: TGCGCCAGCAGCATCGGGACTTCCACCGGGGAGCTGTTTTTT. Translation gives CASSIGTSTGELFF. This sequence joins TRBV5-1 and TRBJ2-2; tentative D call: TRBD2 (6 bases). Trimming stripped 4 bases from V and 4 bases from J, with 11 bases between. The V gene's germline CDR1 is SGHRS and CDR2 YFSETQ. CDR3 length equals 14 residues.

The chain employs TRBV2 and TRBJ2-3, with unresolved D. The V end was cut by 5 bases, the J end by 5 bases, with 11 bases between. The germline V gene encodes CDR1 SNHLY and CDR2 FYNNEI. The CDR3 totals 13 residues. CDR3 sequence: CASSILLQDTQYF. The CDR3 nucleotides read TGTGCCAGCAGTATTTTACTCCAAGATACGCAGTATTTT.

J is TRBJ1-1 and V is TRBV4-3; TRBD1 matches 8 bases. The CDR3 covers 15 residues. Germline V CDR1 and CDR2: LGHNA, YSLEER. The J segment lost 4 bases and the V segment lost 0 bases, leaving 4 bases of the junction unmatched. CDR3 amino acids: CASSQDRQGFTEAFF. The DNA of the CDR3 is TGCGCCAGCAGCCAAGATCGACAGGGGTTCACTGAAGCTTTCTTT.

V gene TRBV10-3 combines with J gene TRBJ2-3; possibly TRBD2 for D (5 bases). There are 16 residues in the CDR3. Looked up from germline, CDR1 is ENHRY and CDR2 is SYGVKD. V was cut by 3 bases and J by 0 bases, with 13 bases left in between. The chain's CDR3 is CAISDGEGISTDTQYF. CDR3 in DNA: TGTGCCATCAGTGATGGTGAGGGAATTAGCACAGATACGCAGTATTTT.

The CDR3 here is CASSQGGGAGELFF. CDR3 in DNA: TGTGCCAGCAGCCAAGGAGGGGGAGCCGGGGAGCTGTTTTTT. The chain joins TRBV3-1 (or the pseudogene TRBV3-2) to TRBJ2-2, with D perhaps TRBD1 (6 bases). Trimming cost V 1 base and J 6 bases, with 9 bases left between them. The CDR3 has 14 residues. The germline CDR1 and CDR2 sequences are LGHDT and YNNKEL (reference sequence).

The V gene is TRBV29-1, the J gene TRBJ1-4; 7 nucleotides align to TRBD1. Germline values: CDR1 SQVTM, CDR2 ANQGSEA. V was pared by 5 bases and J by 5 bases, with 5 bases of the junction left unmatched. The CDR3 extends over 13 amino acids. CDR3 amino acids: CSVSGGLNEKLFF. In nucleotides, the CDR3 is TGCAGCGTTTCAGGGGGATTAAATGAAAAACTGTTTTTT.

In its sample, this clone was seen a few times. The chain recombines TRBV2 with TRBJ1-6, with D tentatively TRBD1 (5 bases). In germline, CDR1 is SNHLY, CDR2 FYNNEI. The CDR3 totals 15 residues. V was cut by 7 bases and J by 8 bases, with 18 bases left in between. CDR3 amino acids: CASIWIQGGDSPLHF. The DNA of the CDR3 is TGTGCCAGCATCTGGATCCAGGGAGGGGATTCACCCCTCCACTTT.

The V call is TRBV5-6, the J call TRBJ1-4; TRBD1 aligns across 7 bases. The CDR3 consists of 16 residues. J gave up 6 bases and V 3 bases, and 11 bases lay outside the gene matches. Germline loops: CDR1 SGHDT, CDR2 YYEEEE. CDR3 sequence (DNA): TGTGCCAGCAGCTACGAGATAGGGACAGCAGATGAAAAACTGTTTTTT. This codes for CASSYEIGTADEKLFF.

The CDR3 sequence is CASSPPGYNEQFF. For the CDR3, the DNA is TGTGCCAGCAGCCCTCCAGGTTACAATGAGCAGTTCTTC. The genes are TRBV11-1 and TRBJ2-1; D not resolved. Germline V gene data show CDR1 as SGHAT and CDR2 as FQDESV (reference sequence). The CDR3 has 13 amino acids. Trimming pared 5 bases from V and 4 bases from J, leaving 9 bases between.

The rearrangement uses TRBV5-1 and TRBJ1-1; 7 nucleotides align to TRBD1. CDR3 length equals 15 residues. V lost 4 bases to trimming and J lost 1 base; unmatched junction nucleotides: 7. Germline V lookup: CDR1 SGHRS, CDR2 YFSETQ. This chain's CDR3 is CASSLAQGTNTEAFF. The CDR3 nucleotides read TGCGCCAGCAGCCTAGCACAGGGGACGAACACTGAAGCTTTCTTT.

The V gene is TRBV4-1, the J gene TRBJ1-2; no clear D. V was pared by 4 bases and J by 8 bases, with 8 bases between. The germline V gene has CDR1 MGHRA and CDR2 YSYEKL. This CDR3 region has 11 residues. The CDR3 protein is CASSLNSGYTF. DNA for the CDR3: TGCGCCAGCAGCCTCAACTCGGGCTACACCTTC.

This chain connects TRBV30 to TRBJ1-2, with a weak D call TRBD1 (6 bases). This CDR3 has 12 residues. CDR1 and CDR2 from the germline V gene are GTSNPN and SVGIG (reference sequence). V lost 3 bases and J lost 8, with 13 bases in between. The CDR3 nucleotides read TGTGCCTGGAGGGACAGACAAAGGGGCTACACCTTC. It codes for CAWRDRQRGYTF.

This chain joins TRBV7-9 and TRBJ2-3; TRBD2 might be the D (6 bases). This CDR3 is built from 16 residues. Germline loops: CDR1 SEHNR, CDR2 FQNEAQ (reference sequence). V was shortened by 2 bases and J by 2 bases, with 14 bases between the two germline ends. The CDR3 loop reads CASSLSTRGLTDTQYF. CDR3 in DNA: TGTGCCAGCAGCTTATCCACGCGGGGCCTCACAGATACGCAGTATTTT.

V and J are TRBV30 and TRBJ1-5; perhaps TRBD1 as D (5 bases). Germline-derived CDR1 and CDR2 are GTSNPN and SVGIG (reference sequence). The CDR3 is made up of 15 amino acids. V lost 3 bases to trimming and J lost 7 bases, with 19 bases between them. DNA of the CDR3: TGTGCCTGGAGCCAAACGGCGGGGGTCGGCCAGCCCCAGCATTTT. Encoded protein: CAWSQTAGVGQPQHF.

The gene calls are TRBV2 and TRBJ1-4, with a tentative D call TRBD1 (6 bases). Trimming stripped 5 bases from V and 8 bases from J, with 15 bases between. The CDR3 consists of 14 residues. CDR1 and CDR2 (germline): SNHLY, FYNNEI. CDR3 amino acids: CASSRQVTQEKLFF. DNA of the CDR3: TGTGCCAGCAGTCGACAGGTAACCCAAGAAAAACTGTTTTTT.

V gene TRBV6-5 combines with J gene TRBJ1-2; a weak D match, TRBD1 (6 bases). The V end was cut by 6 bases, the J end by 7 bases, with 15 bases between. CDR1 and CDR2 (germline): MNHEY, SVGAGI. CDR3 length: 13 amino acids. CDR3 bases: TGTGCCAGCAGCCCCGGTGTAGGGGGTGGCTACACCTTC. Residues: CASSPGVGGGYTF.

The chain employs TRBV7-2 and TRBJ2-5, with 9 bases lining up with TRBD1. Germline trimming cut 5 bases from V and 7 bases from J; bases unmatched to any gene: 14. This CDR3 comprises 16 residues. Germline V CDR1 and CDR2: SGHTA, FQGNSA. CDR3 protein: CASSPGGDRVRGTQYF. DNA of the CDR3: TGTGCCAGCAGCCCAGGTGGGGACAGGGTACGTGGGACCCAGTACTTC.

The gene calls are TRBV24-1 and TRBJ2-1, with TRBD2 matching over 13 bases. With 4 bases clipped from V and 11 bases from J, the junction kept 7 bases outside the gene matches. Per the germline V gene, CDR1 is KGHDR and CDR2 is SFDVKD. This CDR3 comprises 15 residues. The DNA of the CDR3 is TGTGCCACCAGTGACCCGGGACTAGCGGGGAGGAAGCAGTTCTTC. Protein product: CATSDPGLAGRKQFF.

The CDR3 region has the DNA TGTGCCAGCACCCCGGTTTTTAACTATGGCTACACCTTC. Translating it yields CASTPVFNYGYTF. The chain has TRBV12-3 or TRBV12-4 and TRBJ1-2, with D unresolved. V was shortened by 7 bases and J by 1 base, with 10 bases between the two germline ends. The CDR3 spans 13 residues.

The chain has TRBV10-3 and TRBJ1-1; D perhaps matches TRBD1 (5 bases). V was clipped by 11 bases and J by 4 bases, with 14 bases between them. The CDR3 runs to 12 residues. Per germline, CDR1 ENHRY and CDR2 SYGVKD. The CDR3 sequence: CAASGGATEAFF. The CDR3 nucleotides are TGTGCCGCCTCGGGGGGAGCCACTGAAGCTTTCTTT.

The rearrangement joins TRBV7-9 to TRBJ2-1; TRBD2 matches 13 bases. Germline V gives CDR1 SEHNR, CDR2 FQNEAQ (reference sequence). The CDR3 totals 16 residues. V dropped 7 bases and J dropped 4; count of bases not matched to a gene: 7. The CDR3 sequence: CASTQTSGGKYNEQFF. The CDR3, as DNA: TGTGCCAGCACCCAGACTAGCGGGGGGAAATACAATGAGCAGTTCTTC.

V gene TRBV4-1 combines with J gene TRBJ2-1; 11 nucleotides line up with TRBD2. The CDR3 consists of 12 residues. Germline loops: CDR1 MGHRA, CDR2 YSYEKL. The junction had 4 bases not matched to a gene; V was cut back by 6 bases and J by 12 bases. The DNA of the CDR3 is TGCGCCAGCAGGGGCCTAGCGGGGGGGCAGTTCTTC. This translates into CASRGLAGGQFF.

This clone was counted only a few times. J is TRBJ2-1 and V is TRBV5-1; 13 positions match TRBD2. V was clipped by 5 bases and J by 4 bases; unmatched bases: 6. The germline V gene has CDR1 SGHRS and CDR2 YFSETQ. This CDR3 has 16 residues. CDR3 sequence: CASRSGLAGLYNEQFF. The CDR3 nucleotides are TGCGCCAGCAGGTCGGGACTAGCGGGGTTGTACAATGAGCAGTTCTTC.

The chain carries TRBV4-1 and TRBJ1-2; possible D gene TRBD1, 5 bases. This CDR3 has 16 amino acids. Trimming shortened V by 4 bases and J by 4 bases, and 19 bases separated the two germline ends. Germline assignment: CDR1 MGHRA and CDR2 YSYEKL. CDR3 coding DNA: TGCGCCAGCAGCCCAAATGCGGACACCCGACTCTATGGCTACACCTTC. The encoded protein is CASSPNADTRLYGYTF.

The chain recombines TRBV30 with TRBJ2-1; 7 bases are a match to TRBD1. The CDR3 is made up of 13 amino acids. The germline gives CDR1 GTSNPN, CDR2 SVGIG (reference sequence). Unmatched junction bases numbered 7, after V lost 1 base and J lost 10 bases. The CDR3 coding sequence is TGTGCCTGGAGTGCCCACATGGACAGGGAGCAGTTCTTC. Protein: CAWSAHMDREQFF.